Each of the 25 T cell receptor beta chains below was sequenced from the same sample in a study of control samples from healthy donors and cancer patients. Clones were sequenced by immunoSEQ multiplex PCR, and TCRdb holds only the in-frame ones, with some missing. Seen here are 150,000 or so clones, 80% to 95% observed once, and the top ten hold 4.5% to 6%. The sample was blood. These receptors were obtained from a man aged 18 to 29 in good health.

The chain combines TRBV6-2 or TRBV6-3 with TRBJ2-5, with 15 bases aligning to TRBD2. Germline V gene lookup returns CDR1 MNHEY and CDR2 SVGEGT. The CDR3 is 15 residues long. V was clipped by 2 bases and J by 5 bases; unmatched bases: 0. CDR3 in DNA: TGTGCCAGCAGTTACGGACTAGCGGGAGGGGAGACCCAGTACTTC. Its protein product is CASSYGLAGGETQYF.

CDR3 in amino acids: CASSPRDGVREKLFF. CDR3 in DNA: TGTGCCAGCAGCCCTCGGGACGGCGTTAGAGAAAAACTGTTTTTT. This chain connects TRBV13 to TRBJ1-4; the D gene is possibly TRBD1 (5 bases). Germline V gene sequence: CDR1 PRHDT, CDR2 FYEKMQ (reference sequence). V lost 5 bases and J lost 8, with 18 bases in between. The CDR3 consists of 15 residues.

The chain carries TRBV6-5 and TRBJ2-7; D is ambiguous. Germline V gene sequence: CDR1 MNHEY, CDR2 SVGAGI. The CDR3 contains 14 residues. V lost 7 bases and J 2 bases, leaving 15 bases between the germline ends. The CDR3, as DNA: TGTGCCAGCACCCCCCGGTACCGTACCTACGAGCAGTACTTC. Protein: CASTPRYRTYEQYF.

This chain links TRBV9 with TRBJ1-1; D not resolved. From germline, CDR1 is SGDLS and CDR2 YYNGEE. Trimming took off 3 bases at V and 2 bases at J, with 20 bases between the two ends. This CDR3 is 17 amino acids long. The CDR3 coding sequence is TGTGCCAGCAGCGCCACGAGGAACAGCCCGACAAACACTGAAGCTTTCTTT. This encodes CASSATRNSPTNTEAFF.

The V call is TRBV27, the J call TRBJ1-1; D remains ambiguous. V lost 6 bases and J lost 1, with 3 bases in between. The CDR3 has 11 residues. Germline V gives CDR1 MNHEY, CDR2 SMNVEV (reference sequence). CDR3 region: CASRQNTEAFF. CDR3 DNA: TGTGCCAGCAGACAGAACACTGAAGCTTTCTTT.

The rearrangement links TRBV13 to TRBJ2-7; D remains ambiguous. There are 14 residues in the CDR3. The germline V and J ends were trimmed by 1 base and 1 base, with 8 bases remaining between them. CDR1 is PRHDT, CDR2 FYEKMQ, per germline (reference sequence). Here the CDR3 reads CASSLAARSYEQYF. Here the CDR3 DNA reads TGTGCCAGCAGCTTAGCGGCCCGATCCTACGAGCAGTACTTC.

The V and J genes are TRBV3-1 (or the pseudogene TRBV3-2) and TRBJ1-2; D is uncertain. Germline V gene sequence: CDR1 LGHDT, CDR2 YNNKEL (reference sequence). The CDR3 is made up of 14 amino acids. Trimming removed 1 base at V and 0 bases at J, with 6 bases between. The CDR3 region is CASSQGPANYGYTF. The CDR3 region has the DNA TGTGCCAGCAGCCAAGGCCCTGCTAACTATGGCTACACCTTC.

In regard to this clone: One end of the junction fails to match germline, which may point to a read error. J is TRBJ2-7 and V is TRBV3-1 (or the pseudogene TRBV3-2); 7 bases are shared with TRBD1. Germline V gives CDR1 LGHDT, CDR2 YNNKEL (reference sequence). There are 15 residues in the CDR3. CDR3: CASSQGRQGNYEQYF. For the CDR3, the DNA is TGTGCCAGCAGTCAAGGGCGACAGGGTAACTACGAGCAGTACTTC.

The chain links TRBV4-3 to TRBJ1-2; D remains unclear. The CDR3 is made up of 16 amino acids. V was shortened by 0 bases and J by 8 bases, with 19 bases between the two germline ends. Germline V gene data show CDR1 as LGHNA and CDR2 as YSLEER. The CDR3 nucleotides are TGCGCCAGCAGCCAAGATATCCGCGTCGGGGTCTTAGGCTACACCTTC. It encodes CASSQDIRVGVLGYTF.

This clone was detected only once. V and J are TRBV28 and TRBJ1-2; D perhaps matches TRBD1 (5 bases). Trimming removed 2 bases from V and 4 bases from J, with 14 bases in between. Germline CDR1 MDHEN, CDR2 SYDVKM. The CDR3 is 15 amino acids. The CDR3 here is CASSLGQGPGYGYTF. CDR3 bases: TGTGCCAGCAGTTTAGGGCAGGGCCCAGGCTATGGCTACACCTTC.

The chain employs TRBV7-9 and TRBJ1-4; D gene unclear. V was pared by 4 bases and J by 3 bases, with 9 bases between. The length of the CDR3 is 14 residues. Looked up from germline, CDR1 is SEHNR and CDR2 is FQNEAQ (reference sequence). CDR3 sequence: CASSSEGANEKLFF. CDR3 in DNA: TGTGCCAGCAGCTCCGAGGGAGCTAATGAAAAACTGTTTTTT.

The chain uses TRBV3-1 (or the pseudogene TRBV3-2) and TRBJ2-5, with D perhaps being TRBD1 or TRBD2 (5 bases each). The CDR3 contains 15 residues. Trimming stripped 1 base from V and 5 bases from J, with 14 bases between. In germline, CDR1 is LGHDT, CDR2 YNNKEL (reference sequence). The CDR3 DNA follows: TGTGCCAGCAGCCAAGGGAGACAGAGAGGGGAGACCCAGTACTTC. Translation gives CASSQGRQRGETQYF.

This chain joins TRBV29-1 and TRBJ1-2, with a tentative D call TRBD1 (5 bases). Germline loops: CDR1 SQVTM, CDR2 ANQGSEA. The CDR3 is 12 amino acids. The CDR3 coding sequence is TGCAGAGTTACGGGGGCTAACTATGGCTACACCTTC. This gives the protein CRVTGANYGYTF.

This clone appeared once. The chain combines TRBV6-5 with TRBJ2-7, with TRBD1 as a possible D gene (5 bases). CDR1 and CDR2 from the germline V gene are MNHEY and SVGAGI. Between the trimmed V and J ends, which lost 0 bases and 2 bases, there was a span of 8 bases. CDR3 length equals 14 residues. CDR3 protein: CASSYSPGPYEQYF. DNA of the CDR3: TGTGCCAGCAGTTACTCGCCAGGGCCCTACGAGCAGTACTTC.

V is TRBV30 and J is TRBJ1-6; D is unresolved. Trimming took 2 bases from V and 8 from J, leaving 10 bases between them. This CDR3 is built from 13 residues. In germline, CDR1 is GTSNPN, CDR2 SVGIG (reference sequence). CDR3 DNA: TGTGCCTGGAGTAAAGGACTGGATTCACCCCTCCACTTT. The encoded protein is CAWSKGLDSPLHF.

The CDR3, as DNA: TGCGCCAGCAGCCTGAACAGGGGAGGCGAGCAGTACTTC. Protein product: CASSLNRGGEQYF. The chain is built from TRBV4-1 and TRBJ2-7; a weak D match, TRBD1 (7 bases). Germline V CDR1 and CDR2: MGHRA, YSYEKL. The CDR3 is 13 residues long. V shed 4 bases and J shed 6 bases, with 13 bases lying between them.

The chain has TRBV5-8 and TRBJ2-2, with TRBD2 matching over 9 bases. The V gene end was trimmed by 0 bases and the J gene end by 2 bases; junction bases not matched to a gene: 8. The CDR3 extends over 18 amino acids. CDR1 is SGHTS, CDR2 YDEGEE, per germline. CDR3 nucleotide sequence: TGTGCCAGCAGCTTGGATCCGCGGGGGGGCGGTAACACCGGGGAGCTGTTTTTT. Its translation is CASSLDPRGGGNTGELFF.

The chain carries TRBV11-3 and TRBJ2-5; 8 bases line up with TRBD2. From germline, CDR1 is SGHNT and CDR2 YENEEA. The CDR3 covers 14 residues. Losses at the gene ends were 1 base for V and 7 bases for J; bases not matched to a gene: 5. CDR3 amino acids: CASSLAGGFGTQYF. As DNA, the CDR3 is TGTGCCAGCAGCTTAGCGGGGGGGTTCGGGACCCAGTACTTC. The full variable domain, completed using reference TRBV11-3 and TRBJ2-5, is EAGVVQSPRYKIIEKKQPVAFWCNPISGHNTLYWYLQNLGQGPELLIRYENEEAVDDSQLPKDRFSAERLKGVDSTLKIQPAELGDSAVYLCASSLAGGFGTQYFGPGTRLLVL.

This clone appeared once. The V call is TRBV9, the J call TRBJ2-3, with 12 bases identical to TRBD2. This CDR3 is built from 15 residues. Per germline, CDR1 SGDLS and CDR2 YYNGEE. V gave up 3 bases and J gave up 5 bases; unmatched junction bases: 4. The CDR3 nucleotides read TGTGCCAGCAGCGCGACTAGCGGGAGCGTAGATACGCAGTATTTT. This encodes CASSATSGSVDTQYF.

This chain uses TRBV5-1 with TRBJ1-6; D is uncertain. Germline CDR1 is SGHRS and CDR2 is YFSETQ. Trimming stripped 1 base from V and 5 bases from J, with 4 bases between. The CDR3 is 13 residues long. The CDR3 sequence: CASSLYNNSPLHF. Written as DNA, the CDR3 is TGCGCCAGCAGCTTGTATAATAATTCACCCCTCCACTTT.

V is TRBV7-6 and J is TRBJ2-2; no clear D gene. The CDR3 extends over 16 amino acids. The V gene's germline CDR1 is SGHVS and CDR2 FNYEAQ. Trimming stripped 2 bases from V and 0 bases from J, with 10 bases between. The CDR3 here is CASSLWEITNTGELFF. The CDR3 DNA reads TGTGCCAGCAGCTTATGGGAAATTACGAACACCGGGGAGCTGTTTTTT. The full variable domain, with the rest looked up from reference TRBV7-6 and TRBJ2-2, is GAGVSQSPRYKVTKRGQDVALRCDPISGHVSLYWYRQALGQGPEFLTYFNYEAQQDKSGLPNDRFSAERPEGSISTLTIQRTEQRDSAMYRCASSLWEITNTGELFFGEGSRLTVL.

The genes are TRBV6-5 and TRBJ2-2; D not resolved. The CDR3 totals 15 residues. Germline-derived CDR1 and CDR2 are MNHEY and SVGAGI. V was pared by 10 bases and J by 4 bases, with 19 bases between. CDR3 nucleotide sequence: TGTGCCACCCGCCGCGGAAGCCGAGGCACCGGGGAGCTGTTTTTT. Its protein is CATRRGSRGTGELFF.

The rearrangement links TRBV5-4 to TRBJ1-2, with a possible D match to TRBD1 (6 bases). This CDR3 is 16 amino acids long. The V end was cut by 3 bases, the J end by 3 bases, with 18 bases between. Germline V lookup: CDR1 SGHNT, CDR2 YYREEE (reference sequence). The CDR3 spells CASSWSLTGTDYGYTF. CDR3 DNA sequence: TGTGCCAGCAGCTGGAGCCTGACAGGAACCGACTATGGCTACACCTTC.

The chain employs TRBV11-2 and TRBJ1-1; D unresolved. Germline-derived CDR1 and CDR2 are SGHAT and FQNNGV. The CDR3 runs 11 residues. V lost 5 bases and J 12 bases, leaving 13 bases between the germline ends. CDR3 in amino acids: CASSLLPPPFF. The CDR3 DNA is TGTGCCAGCAGCCTACTCCCCCCCCCTTTCTTT.

The V and J genes are TRBV7-9 and TRBJ1-2; 7 nucleotides match TRBD1. Trimming removed 4 bases from V and 3 bases from J; junction bases left unmatched: 11. Per the germline V gene, CDR1 is SEHNR and CDR2 is FQNEAQ (reference sequence). The length of the CDR3 is 16 residues. The CDR3 loop reads CASSYSGDRADYGYTF. For the CDR3, the DNA is TGTGCCAGCAGCTATTCAGGCGACAGGGCGGACTATGGCTACACCTTC. The complete variable domain, with remaining parts taken from reference TRBV7-9 and TRBJ1-2, reads DTGVSQNPRHKITKRGQNVTFRCDPISEHNRLYWYRQTLGQGPEFLTYFQNEAQLEKSRLLSDRFSAERPKGSFSTLEIQRTEQGDSAMYLCASSYSGDRADYGYTFGSGTRLTVV.